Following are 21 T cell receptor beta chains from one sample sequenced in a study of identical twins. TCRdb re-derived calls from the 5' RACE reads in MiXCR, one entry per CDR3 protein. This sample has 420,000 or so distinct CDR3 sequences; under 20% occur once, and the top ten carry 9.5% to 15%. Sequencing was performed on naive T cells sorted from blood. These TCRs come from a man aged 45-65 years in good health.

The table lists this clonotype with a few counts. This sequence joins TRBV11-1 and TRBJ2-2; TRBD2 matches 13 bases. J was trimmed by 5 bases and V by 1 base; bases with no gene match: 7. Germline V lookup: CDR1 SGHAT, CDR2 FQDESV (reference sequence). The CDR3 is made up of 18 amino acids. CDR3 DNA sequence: TGTGCCAGCAGCTTAGGAGGACTAGCGGGAGTAGAGACCGGGGAGCTGTTTTTT. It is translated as CASSLGGLAGVETGELFF.

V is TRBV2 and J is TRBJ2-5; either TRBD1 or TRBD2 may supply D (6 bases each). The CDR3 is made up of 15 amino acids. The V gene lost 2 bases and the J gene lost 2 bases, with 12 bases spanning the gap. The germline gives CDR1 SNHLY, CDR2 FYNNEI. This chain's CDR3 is CASSESRGRQETQYF. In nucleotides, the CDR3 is TGTGCCAGCAGTGAAAGTCGGGGGCGGCAAGAGACCCAGTACTTC. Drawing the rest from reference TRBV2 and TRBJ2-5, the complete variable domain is EPEVTQTPSHQVTQMGQEVILRCVPISNHLYFYWYRQILGQKVEFLVSFYNNEISEKSEIFDDQFSVERPDGSNFTLKIRSTKLEDSAMYFCASSESRGRQETQYFGPGTRLLVL.

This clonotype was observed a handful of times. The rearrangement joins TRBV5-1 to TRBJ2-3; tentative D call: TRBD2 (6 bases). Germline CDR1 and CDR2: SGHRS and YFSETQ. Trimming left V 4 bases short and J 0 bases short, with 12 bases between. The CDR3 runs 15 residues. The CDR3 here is CASSLTGTSTDTQYF. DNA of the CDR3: TGCGCCAGCAGCCTCACCGGGACTAGCACAGATACGCAGTATTTT.

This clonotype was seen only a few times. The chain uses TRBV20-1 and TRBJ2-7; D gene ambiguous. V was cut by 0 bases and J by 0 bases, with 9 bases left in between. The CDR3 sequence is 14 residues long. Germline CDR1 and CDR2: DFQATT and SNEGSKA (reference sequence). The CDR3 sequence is CSARDNRNSYEQYF. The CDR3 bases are TGCAGTGCTAGAGATAATCGCAACTCCTACGAGCAGTACTTC.

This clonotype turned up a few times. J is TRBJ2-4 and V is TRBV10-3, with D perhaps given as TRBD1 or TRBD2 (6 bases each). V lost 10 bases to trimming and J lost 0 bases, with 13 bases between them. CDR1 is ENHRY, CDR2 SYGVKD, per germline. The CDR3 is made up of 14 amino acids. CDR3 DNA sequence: TGTGCCACCCGAGGGGGGTCAGCCAAAAACATTCAGTACTTC. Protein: CATRGGSAKNIQYF.

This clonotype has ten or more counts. CDR3 in amino acids: CASSFVQGELGYEQYF. The CDR3 DNA reads TGTGCCAGCAGCTTCGTACAGGGGGAATTGGGTTACGAGCAGTACTTC. The J gene is TRBJ2-7, the V gene TRBV7-2, with 8 bases lining up with TRBD1. The germline CDR1 and CDR2 sequences are SGHTA and FQGNSA. J was trimmed by 4 bases and V by 3 bases; bases with no gene match: 11. CDR3 length: 16 amino acids.

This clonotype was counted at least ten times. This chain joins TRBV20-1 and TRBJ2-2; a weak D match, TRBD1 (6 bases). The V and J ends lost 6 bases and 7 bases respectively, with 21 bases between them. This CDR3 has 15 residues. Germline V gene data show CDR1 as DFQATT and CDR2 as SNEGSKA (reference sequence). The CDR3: CSAVKGHLFGGELFF. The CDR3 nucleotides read TGCAGTGCGGTAAAGGGACACCTGTTTGGCGGGGAGCTGTTTTTT.

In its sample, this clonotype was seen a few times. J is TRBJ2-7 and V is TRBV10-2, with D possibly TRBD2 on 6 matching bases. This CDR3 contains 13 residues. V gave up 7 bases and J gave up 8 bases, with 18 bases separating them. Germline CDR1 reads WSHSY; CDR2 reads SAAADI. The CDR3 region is CASMRPSEGKQYF. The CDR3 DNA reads TGCGCCAGCATGAGACCTTCGGAGGGTAAGCAGTACTTC.

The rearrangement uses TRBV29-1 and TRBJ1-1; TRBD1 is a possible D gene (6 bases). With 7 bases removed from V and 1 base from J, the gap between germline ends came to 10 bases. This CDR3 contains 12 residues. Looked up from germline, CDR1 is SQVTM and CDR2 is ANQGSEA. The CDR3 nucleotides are TGCAGCGGCGCGGACAGGAACACTGAAGCTTTCTTT. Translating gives CSGADRNTEAFF.

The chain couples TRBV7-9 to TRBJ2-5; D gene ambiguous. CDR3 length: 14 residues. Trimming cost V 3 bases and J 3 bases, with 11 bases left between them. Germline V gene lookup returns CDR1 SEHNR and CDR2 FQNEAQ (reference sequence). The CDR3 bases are TGTGCCAGCAGCTTTTGGCAGATAGAAGAGACCCAGTACTTC. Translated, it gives CASSFWQIEETQYF.

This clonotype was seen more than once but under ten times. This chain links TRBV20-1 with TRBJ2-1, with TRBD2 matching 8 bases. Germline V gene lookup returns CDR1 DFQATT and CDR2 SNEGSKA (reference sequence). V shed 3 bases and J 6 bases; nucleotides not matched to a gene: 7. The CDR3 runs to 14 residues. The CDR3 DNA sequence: TGCAGTGCTAGGGTAGCGGGGCAGGTCAATGAGCAGTTCTTC. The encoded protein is CSARVAGQVNEQFF.

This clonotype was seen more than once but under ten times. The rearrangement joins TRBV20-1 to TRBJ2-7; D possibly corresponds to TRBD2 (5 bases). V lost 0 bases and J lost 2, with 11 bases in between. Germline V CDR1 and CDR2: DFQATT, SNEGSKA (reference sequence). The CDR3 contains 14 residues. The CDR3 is CSARDLRGAYEQYF. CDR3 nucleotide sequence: TGCAGTGCTAGAGATCTCCGGGGAGCCTACGAGCAGTACTTC.

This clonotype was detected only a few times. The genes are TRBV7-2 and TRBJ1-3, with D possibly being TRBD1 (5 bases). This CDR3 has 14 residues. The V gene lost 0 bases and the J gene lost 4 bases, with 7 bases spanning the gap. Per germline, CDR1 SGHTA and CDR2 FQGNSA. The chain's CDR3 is CASSLAGDGNTIYF. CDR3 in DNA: TGTGCCAGCAGCTTAGCGGGGGACGGAAACACCATATATTTT.

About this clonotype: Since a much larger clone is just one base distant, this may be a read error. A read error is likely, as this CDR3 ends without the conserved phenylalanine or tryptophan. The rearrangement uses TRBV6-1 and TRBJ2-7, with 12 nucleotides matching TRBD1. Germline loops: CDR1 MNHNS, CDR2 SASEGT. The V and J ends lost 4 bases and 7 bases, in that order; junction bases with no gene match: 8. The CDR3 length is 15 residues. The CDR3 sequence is CASSVPGQGAREQYC. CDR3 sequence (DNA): TGTGCCAGCAGTGTCCCGGGACAGGGGGCTCGGGAGCAGTACTGC.

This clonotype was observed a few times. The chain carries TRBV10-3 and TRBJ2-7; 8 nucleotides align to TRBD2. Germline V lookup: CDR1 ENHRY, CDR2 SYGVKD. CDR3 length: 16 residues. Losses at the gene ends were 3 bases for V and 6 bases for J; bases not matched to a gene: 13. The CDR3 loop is CAISEPGGGGIGEQYF. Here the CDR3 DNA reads TGTGCCATCAGTGAACCGGGAGGCGGGGGGATAGGCGAGCAGTACTTC.

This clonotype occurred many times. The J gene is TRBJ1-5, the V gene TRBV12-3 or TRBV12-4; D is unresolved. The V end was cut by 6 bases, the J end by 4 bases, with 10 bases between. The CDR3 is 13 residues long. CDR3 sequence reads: CASSFGGNQPQHF. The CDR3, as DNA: TGTGCCAGCAGCTTCGGAGGGAATCAGCCCCAGCATTTT.

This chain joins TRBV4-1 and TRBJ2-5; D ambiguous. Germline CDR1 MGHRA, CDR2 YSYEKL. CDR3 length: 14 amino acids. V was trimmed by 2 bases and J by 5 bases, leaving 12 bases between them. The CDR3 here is CASSQRLVGETQYF. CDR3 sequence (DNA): TGCGCCAGCAGCCAACGTTTAGTCGGGGAGACCCAGTACTTC.

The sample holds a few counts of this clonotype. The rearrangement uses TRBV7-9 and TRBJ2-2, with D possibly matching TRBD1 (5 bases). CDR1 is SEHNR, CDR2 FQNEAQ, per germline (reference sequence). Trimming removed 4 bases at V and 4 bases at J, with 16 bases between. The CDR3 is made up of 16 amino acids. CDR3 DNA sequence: TGTGCCAGCAGCTCCGCTCGTGGGGCTGGCACCGGGGAGCTGTTTTTT. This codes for CASSSARGAGTGELFF.

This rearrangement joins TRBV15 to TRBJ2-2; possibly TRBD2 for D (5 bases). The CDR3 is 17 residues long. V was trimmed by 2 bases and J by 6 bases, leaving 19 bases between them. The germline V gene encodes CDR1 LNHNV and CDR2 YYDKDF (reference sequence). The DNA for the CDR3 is TGTGCCACCAGCAGACCAATCCGGTGGACTCGCGCCGGGGAGCTGTTTTTT. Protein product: CATSRPIRWTRAGELFF.

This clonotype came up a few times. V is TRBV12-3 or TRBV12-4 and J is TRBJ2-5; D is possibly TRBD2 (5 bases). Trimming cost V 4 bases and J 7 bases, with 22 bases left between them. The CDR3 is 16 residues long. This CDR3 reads CASSSSVAQVGATQYF. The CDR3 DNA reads TGTGCCAGCAGTTCCTCAGTTGCCCAGGTGGGAGCGACCCAGTACTTC.

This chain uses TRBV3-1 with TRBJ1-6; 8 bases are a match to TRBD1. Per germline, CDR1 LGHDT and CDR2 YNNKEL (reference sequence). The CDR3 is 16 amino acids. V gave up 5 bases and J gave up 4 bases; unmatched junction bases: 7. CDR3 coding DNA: TGTGCCAGCAGCGAGGGACAGGCCCTTTATAATTCACCCCTCCACTTT. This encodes CASSEGQALYNSPLHF.